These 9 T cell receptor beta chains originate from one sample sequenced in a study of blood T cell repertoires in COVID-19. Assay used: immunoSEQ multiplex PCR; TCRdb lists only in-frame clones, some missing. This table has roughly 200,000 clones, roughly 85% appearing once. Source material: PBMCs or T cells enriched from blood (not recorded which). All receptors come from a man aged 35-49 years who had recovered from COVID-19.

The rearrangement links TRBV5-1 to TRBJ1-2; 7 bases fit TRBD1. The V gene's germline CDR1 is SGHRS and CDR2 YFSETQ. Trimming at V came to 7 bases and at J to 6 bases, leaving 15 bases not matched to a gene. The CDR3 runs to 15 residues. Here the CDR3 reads CASSTQGVAGNGYTF. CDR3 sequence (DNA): TGCGCCAGCTCCACTCAGGGGGTGGCAGGGAATGGCTACACCTTC.

The CDR3 protein is CSVRMGQSNEKLFF. DNA of the CDR3: TGCAGCGTTCGCATGGGACAGAGTAATGAAAAACTGTTTTTT. The chain recombines TRBV29-1 with TRBJ1-4, with 7 bases fitting TRBD1. The CDR3 spans 14 residues. The V gene's germline CDR1 is SQVTM and CDR2 ANQGSEA. Trimming at V came to 5 bases and at J to 4 bases, leaving 7 bases not matched to a gene.

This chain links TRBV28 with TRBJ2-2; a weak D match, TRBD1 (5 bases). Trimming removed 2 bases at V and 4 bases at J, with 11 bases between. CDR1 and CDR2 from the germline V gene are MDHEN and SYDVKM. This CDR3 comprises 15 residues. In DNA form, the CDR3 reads TGTGCCAGCAGTTTAGTGGGGCCTACCACCGGGGAGCTGTTTTTT. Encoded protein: CASSLVGPTTGELFF.

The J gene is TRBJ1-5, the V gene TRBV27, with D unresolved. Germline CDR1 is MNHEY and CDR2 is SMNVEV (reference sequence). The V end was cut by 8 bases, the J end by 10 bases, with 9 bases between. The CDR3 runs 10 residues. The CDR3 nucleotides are TGTGCCAGCGGAGGTTCTCCCCAGCATTTT. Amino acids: CASGGSPQHF.

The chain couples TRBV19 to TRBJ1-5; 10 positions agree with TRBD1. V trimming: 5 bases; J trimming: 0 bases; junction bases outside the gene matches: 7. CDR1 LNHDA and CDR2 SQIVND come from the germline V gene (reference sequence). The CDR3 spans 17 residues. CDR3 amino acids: CASSPTGGLYSNQPQHF. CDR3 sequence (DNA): TGTGCCAGTAGTCCGACAGGGGGCCTTTATAGCAATCAGCCCCAGCATTTT.

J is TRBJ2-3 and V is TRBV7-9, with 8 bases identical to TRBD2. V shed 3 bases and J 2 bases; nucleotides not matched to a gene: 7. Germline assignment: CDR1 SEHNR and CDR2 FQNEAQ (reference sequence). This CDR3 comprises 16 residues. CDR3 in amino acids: CASSLASGGPTDTQYF. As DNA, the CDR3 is TGTGCCAGCAGCTTGGCCAGCGGGGGCCCCACAGATACGCAGTATTTT.

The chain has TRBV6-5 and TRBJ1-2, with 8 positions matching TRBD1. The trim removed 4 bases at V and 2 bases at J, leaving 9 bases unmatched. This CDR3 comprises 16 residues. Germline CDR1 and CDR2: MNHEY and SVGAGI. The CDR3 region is CASSSQDRARNYGYTF. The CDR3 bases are TGTGCCAGCAGTTCGCAGGACAGGGCGAGGAACTATGGCTACACCTTC.

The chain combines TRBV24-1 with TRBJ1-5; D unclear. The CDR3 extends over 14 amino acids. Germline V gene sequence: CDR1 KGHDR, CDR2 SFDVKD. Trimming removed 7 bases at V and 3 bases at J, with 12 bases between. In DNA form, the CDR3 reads TGTGCCACCAGCTCGCCAGTTTCCAATCAGCCCCAGCATTTT. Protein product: CATSSPVSNQPQHF.

CDR3 sequence: CASSYSDKFSYNEQFF. The CDR3 bases are TGTGCCAGCAGTTACTCGGACAAATTCTCCTACAATGAGCAGTTCTTC. The chain links TRBV6-6 to TRBJ2-1, with D perhaps matching TRBD1 (5 bases). CDR1 is MNHNY, CDR2 SVGAGI, per germline (reference sequence). The CDR3 consists of 16 residues. V was cut by 0 bases and J by 0 bases, with 9 bases left in between.